A single sample gave rise to the 15 T cell receptor beta chains below, sequenced in a study of human T cells and chemical hapten exposure. TCRdb re-analysed the RACE reads in MiXCR, keeping a single row per CDR3 protein. Of approximately 80,000 distinct CDR3 sequences in the sample, 11% to 15% were seen once. This sample's time point: pre-sensitization, week 0. Treatment denoted: therapeutic diphenylcyclopropenone sensitization with weekly scalp DPC. This specimen consisted of whole blood, obtained in connection with sensitization to the hapten diphenylcyclopropenone (DPC). These receptor sequences come from a woman aged 45-65 years with alopecia areata. Some clones in this sample may be carry-over from other donors' samples.

This clonotype appeared a few times. The chain couples TRBV18 to TRBJ2-1; D is perhaps TRBD2 (5 bases). Germline V gene lookup returns CDR1 KGHSH and CDR2 LQKENI. The CDR3 is made up of 12 amino acids. Trimming stripped 6 bases from V and 7 bases from J, with 10 bases between. CDR3 sequence (DNA): TGTGCCAGCTCTGTGACGGGAAATGAGCAGTTCTTC. Residues: CASSVTGNEQFF.

The chain employs TRBV11-3 and TRBJ2-1; TRBD1 matches 7 bases. CDR3 length: 15 residues. Germline V gene lookup returns CDR1 SGHNT and CDR2 YENEEA. V dropped 4 bases and J dropped 3; count of bases not matched to a gene: 6. The CDR3 DNA reads as TGTGCCAGCAGCTCCGACAGGGAAGGCTACAATGAGCAGTTCTTC. Protein: CASSSDREGYNEQFF.

The chain has TRBV5-4 and TRBJ1-1; TRBD1 is a possible D gene (5 bases). This CDR3 region has 14 residues. Germline lookup yields CDR1 SGHNT and CDR2 YYREEE (reference sequence). Trimming stripped 2 bases from V and 6 bases from J, with 14 bases between. CDR3 residues: CASSLRGRDPEAFF. The CDR3 coding sequence is TGTGCCAGCAGCTTAAGAGGGAGGGACCCTGAAGCTTTCTTT.

This clonotype was counted a few times. The chain combines TRBV20-1 with TRBJ2-3, with D maybe TRBD2 (6 bases). This CDR3 spans 16 amino acids. V was cut by 3 bases and J by 6 bases, with 22 bases left in between. CDR1 DFQATT and CDR2 SNEGSKA come from the germline V gene (reference sequence). CDR3 residues: CSARDIGLIMMDTQYF. The CDR3 coding sequence is TGCAGTGCTAGGGATATTGGACTAATTATGATGGATACGCAGTATTTT.

The chain has TRBV29-1 and TRBJ2-7, with 9 bases aligning to TRBD1. CDR1 and CDR2 from the germline V gene are SQVTM and ANQGSEA. The ends lost 2 bases at V and 2 bases at J; junction bases unmatched: 1. The CDR3 runs to 13 residues. The CDR3 here is CSVERTGAYEQYF. CDR3 DNA: TGCAGCGTTGAACGGACAGGGGCCTACGAGCAGTACTTC.

This clonotype was counted between two and nine times. The rearrangement uses TRBV27 and TRBJ2-7, with 7 bases matching TRBD1. Germline lookup yields CDR1 MNHEY and CDR2 SMNVEV (reference sequence). The CDR3 consists of 14 residues. Trimming at V came to 7 bases and at J to 1 base, leaving 7 bases not matched to a gene. Written as DNA, the CDR3 is TGTGCCAGCAAAAAAGGGGACAGTTCCTACGAGCAGTACTTC. Residues: CASKKGDSSYEQYF.

This clonotype was recorded a few times. V is TRBV6-2 or TRBV6-3 and J is TRBJ2-1; 9 bases agree with TRBD1. The CDR3 runs to 15 residues. J was trimmed by 7 bases and V by 6 bases; bases with no gene match: 10. Germline CDR1 reads MNHEY; CDR2 reads SVGEGT. The DNA for the CDR3 is TGTGCCAGCAGATCGCCCGGGACAGGGCATAATGAGCAGTTCTTC. Its translation is CASRSPGTGHNEQFF.

The CDR3 loop is CASSYAREMLNTGELFF. The CDR3, as DNA: TGTGCCAGCAGTTACGCTCGGGAGATGTTAAACACCGGGGAGCTGTTTTTT. The chain recombines TRBV6-2 or TRBV6-3 with TRBJ2-2, with D tentatively TRBD2 (6 bases). V was pared by 2 bases and J by 2 bases, with 15 bases between. The CDR3 sequence is 17 residues long. Germline CDR1 and CDR2: MNHEY and SVGEGT.

The chain joins TRBV7-9 to TRBJ2-3; TRBD2 is a possible D gene (6 bases). The germline V gene encodes CDR1 SEHNR and CDR2 FQNEAQ (reference sequence). Trimming left V 2 bases short and J 1 base short, with 19 bases between. This CDR3 has 18 amino acids. CDR3 protein: CASSLKTLRDGGTDTQYF. CDR3 sequence (DNA): TGTGCCAGCAGCTTAAAGACTTTGCGGGACGGGGGCACAGATACGCAGTATTTT.

CDR3 residues: CASSGTGTDTQYF. CDR3 DNA sequence: TGTGCCAGCAGCGGCACGGGCACAGATACGCAGTATTTT. J is TRBJ2-3 and V is TRBV5-6; no clear D gene. V was clipped by 4 bases and J by 1 base, with 7 bases between them. Germline CDR1 reads SGHDT; CDR2 reads YYEEEE. The CDR3 has 13 residues. Using reference TRBV5-6 and TRBJ2-3 for the parts outside the CDR3, the full variable domain is DAGVTQSPTHLIKTRGQQVTLRCSPKSGHDTVSWYQQALGQGPQFIFQYYEEEERQRGNFPDRFSGHQFPNYSSELNVNALLLGDSALYLCASSGTGTDTQYFGPGTRLTVL.

There are a few counts of this clonotype. The chain couples TRBV5-1 to TRBJ1-1, with 8 bases that match TRBD1. The CDR3 has 14 residues. The ends lost 1 base at V and 2 bases at J; junction bases unmatched: 1. The germline CDR1 and CDR2 sequences are SGHRS and YFSETQ. CDR3 sequence: CASSLQGANTEAFF. The DNA for the CDR3 is TGCGCCAGCAGCTTGCAGGGGGCAAACACTGAAGCTTTCTTT.

Ten or more counts support this clonotype. The gene calls are TRBV11-2 and TRBJ2-1; 10 bases line up with TRBD2. This CDR3 spans 17 amino acids. V trimming: 5 bases; J trimming: 1 base; junction bases outside the gene matches: 8. From germline, CDR1 is SGHAT and CDR2 FQNNGV. The CDR3 bases are TGTGCCAGCAGCCTCCGCGGTAGCGGGGGGTCCTACAATGAGCAGTTCTTC. It translates to CASSLRGSGGSYNEQFF.

This clonotype was detected only a few times. The gene calls are TRBV6-5 and TRBJ1-1; 11 positions agree with TRBD1. Germline V gene data show CDR1 as MNHEY and CDR2 as SVGAGI. The CDR3 spans 16 residues. The ends lost 0 bases at V and 7 bases at J; junction bases unmatched: 7. This CDR3 reads CASSYSSGQGAIEAFF. For the CDR3, the DNA is TGTGCCAGCAGTTACTCGAGCGGACAGGGGGCGATTGAAGCTTTCTTT.

This chain links TRBV10-3 with TRBJ2-7, with D perhaps matching TRBD2 (5 bases). V was shortened by 8 bases and J by 5 bases, with 13 bases between the two germline ends. This CDR3 comprises 12 residues. Germline loops: CDR1 ENHRY, CDR2 SYGVKD. DNA of the CDR3: TGTGCCATCGGATCTCGGGGAGACGAGCAGTACTTC. Translating gives CAIGSRGDEQYF.

CDR3 residues: CASSESDGNYGYTF. CDR3 DNA sequence: TGTGCCAGCTCAGAGTCCGACGGTAACTATGGCTACACCTTC. This chain connects TRBV18 to TRBJ1-2; D is uncertain. The CDR3 totals 14 residues. V lost 5 bases, J lost 1 base, and 11 bases lay in between. Germline CDR1 reads KGHSH; CDR2 reads LQKENI.